This entry lists 21 T cell receptor beta chains sequenced from one sample in a study of blood T cell repertoires in COVID-19. Only in-frame clones appear in the TCRdb table, and some are missing; sequencing was by immunoSEQ multiplex PCR. The table includes about 210,000 clones, about four fifths detected once. Sequenced input: PBMCs or T cells enriched from blood (not recorded which). These TCRs come from a woman in her forties or fifties with acute COVID-19.

V and J are TRBV20-1 and TRBJ1-5; TRBD1 agrees at 7 bases. V gave up 8 bases and J gave up 5 bases; unmatched junction bases: 0. The germline CDR1 and CDR2 sequences are DFQATT and SNEGSKA (reference sequence). The CDR3 has 10 amino acids. The CDR3: CSTGDQPQHF. The CDR3 nucleotides read TGCAGTACAGGGGATCAGCCCCAGCATTTT.

The CDR3 is CASRKDRAQGYGYTF. The CDR3 DNA is TGTGCCAGTAGGAAGGACAGAGCTCAGGGCTATGGCTACACCTTC. The V call is TRBV19, the J call TRBJ1-2, with D tentatively TRBD1 (6 bases). The CDR3 has 15 residues. Per the germline V gene, CDR1 is LNHDA and CDR2 is SQIVND (reference sequence). Trimming pared 6 bases from V and 4 bases from J, leaving 18 bases between.

This chain connects TRBV19 to TRBJ2-7; 7 nucleotides agree with TRBD1. The V gene's germline CDR1 is LNHDA and CDR2 SQIVND (reference sequence). The V gene end was trimmed by 9 bases and the J gene end by 2 bases; junction bases not matched to a gene: 4. This CDR3 has 12 residues. This chain's CDR3 is CARTGTTYEQYF. In DNA, the CDR3 is TGTGCCAGGACAGGGACGACCTACGAGCAGTACTTC.

The table lists this clone with a few counts. The chain links TRBV13 to TRBJ2-7, with D maybe TRBD2 (6 bases). This CDR3 region has 16 residues. CDR1 is PRHDT and CDR2 is FYEKMQ in the germline V gene (reference sequence). Trimming shortened V by 1 base and J by 0 bases, and 13 bases separated the two germline ends. CDR3 loop: CASSLAGVVASYEQYF. In nucleotides, the CDR3 is TGTGCCAGCAGCTTAGCGGGGGTCGTGGCCTCCTACGAGCAGTACTTC.

This clone turned up a few times. The rearrangement uses TRBV7-7 and TRBJ2-1, with 7 bases that match TRBD1. V shed 4 bases and J 5 bases; nucleotides not matched to a gene: 11. This CDR3 contains 16 residues. Germline V CDR1 and CDR2: SSHAT, FNYEAQ (reference sequence). The CDR3 bases are TGTGCCAGCAGCTACCAGCCCGGGACAGAAAACAATGAGCAGTTCTTC. It is translated as CASSYQPGTENNEQFF.

Only one count was recorded for this clone. The gene calls are TRBV6-2 or TRBV6-3 and TRBJ1-1; TRBD1 aligns across 9 bases. With V trimmed by 0 bases and J by 0 bases, 11 bases remained unmatched. Germline values: CDR1 MNHEY, CDR2 SVGEGT. This CDR3 comprises 19 residues. The CDR3 nucleotides are TGTGCCAGCAGTTACTCCCCCGCCGGGACAGGGAGTTTGAACACTGAAGCTTTCTTT. Protein product: CASSYSPAGTGSLNTEAFF.

This CDR3 is CSVDTGYEQYF. The CDR3 nucleotides are TGCAGCGTAGACACCGGCTACGAGCAGTACTTC. The V gene is TRBV29-1, the J gene TRBJ2-7; D not resolved. The V gene's germline CDR1 is SQVTM and CDR2 ANQGSEA. Between the trimmed V and J ends, which lost 6 bases and 3 bases, there was a span of 9 bases. This CDR3 has 11 residues.

In this sample, this clone turned up a few times. This chain links TRBV7-6 with TRBJ2-1, with no clear D. With 4 bases removed from V and 9 bases from J, the gap between germline ends came to 13 bases. This CDR3 is 13 amino acids long. Germline CDR1 and CDR2: SGHVS and FNYEAQ. The CDR3 nucleotides are TGTGCCAGCAGCTCACTGGTCATGGTTGAGCAGTTCTTC. This sequence encodes CASSSLVMVEQFF.

This clone was observed a single time. The rearrangement uses TRBV4-1 and TRBJ1-2, with TRBD1 identical over 7 bases. Germline CDR1 reads MGHRA; CDR2 reads YSYEKL. Trimming cost V 6 bases and J 1 base; bases outside gene matches: 8. There are 15 residues in the CDR3. The CDR3 nucleotides read TGCGCCAGCAGGGTCGGGAGGGGGCTTAACTATGGCTACACCTTC. Its translation is CASRVGRGLNYGYTF.

The chain joins TRBV5-4 to TRBJ2-1; D uncertain. V lost 0 bases and J 4 bases, leaving 5 bases between the germline ends. The germline gives CDR1 SGHNT, CDR2 YYREEE (reference sequence). This CDR3 is 13 amino acids long. The chain's CDR3 is CASSLALYNEQFF. The CDR3 DNA follows: TGTGCCAGCAGCTTGGCTTTGTACAATGAGCAGTTCTTC.

This chain joins TRBV28 and TRBJ1-2; no firm D call. Trimming removed 2 bases at V and 8 bases at J, with 12 bases between. CDR3 length equals 13 residues. Germline V gene lookup returns CDR1 MDHEN and CDR2 SYDVKM. The CDR3 coding sequence is TGTGCCAGCAGTTTACTGTCAGGTGGAGGCTACACCTTC. Translating it yields CASSLLSGGGYTF.

This chain links TRBV6-2 or TRBV6-3 with TRBJ1-2, with TRBD1 identical over 9 bases. The V gene's germline CDR1 is MNHEY and CDR2 SVGEGT. V shed 3 bases and J 8 bases; nucleotides not matched to a gene: 4. This CDR3 is built from 13 residues. The CDR3 DNA is TGTGCCAGCAGTTATGGGACAGGGTCCGGCTACACCTTC. Protein product: CASSYGTGSGYTF.

V usage is TRBV14 and J usage is TRBJ2-5; D call uncertain. Between the trimmed V and J ends, which lost 0 bases and 1 base, there was a span of 9 bases. Per germline, CDR1 SGHDN and CDR2 FVKESK. The CDR3 totals 15 residues. Written as DNA, the CDR3 is TGTGCCAGCAGCCAAGATCTAGTGACCCAAGAGACCCAGTACTTC. As protein: CASSQDLVTQETQYF.

The sample holds one count of this clone. This chain uses TRBV27 with TRBJ2-7, with D perhaps TRBD1 (6 bases). Germline V gives CDR1 MNHEY, CDR2 SMNVEV (reference sequence). The V gene lost 7 bases and the J gene lost 3 bases, with 22 bases spanning the gap. This CDR3 spans 16 amino acids. The CDR3: CASTEVGQGRHYEQYF. The CDR3, as DNA: TGTGCCAGCACCGAGGTGGGACAAGGTCGCCACTACGAGCAGTACTTC.

This chain uses TRBV11-3 with TRBJ2-5; tentatively, D is TRBD2 (5 bases). The CDR3 spans 17 residues. Trimming left V 1 base short and J 4 bases short, with 19 bases between. Germline-derived CDR1 and CDR2 are SGHNT and YENEEA. DNA of the CDR3: TGTGCCAGCAGCTTAGTTGCAGCTTGGGCAGGAGGAGAGACCCAGTACTTC. Its translation: CASSLVAAWAGGETQYF.

Comments on this clone: The sample contains more than one DNA sequence encoding this CDR3. CDR3 region: CASSLAGGGNQPQHF. The CDR3 nucleotides are TGCGCCAGCAGCTTGGCAGGGGGTGGCAATCAGCCCCAGCATTTT. The rearrangement joins TRBV5-1 to TRBJ1-5, with 7 bases lining up with TRBD1. V trimming: 0 bases; J trimming: 2 bases; junction bases outside the gene matches: 2. CDR3 size: 15 residues. Germline V lookup: CDR1 SGHRS, CDR2 YFSETQ.

CDR3 in DNA: TGCGCCAGCAGCCTGGGGGGAGCAGGGTTCGGTGAAAAACTGTTTTTT. The encoded protein is CASSLGGAGFGEKLFF. The genes are TRBV4-1 and TRBJ1-4; tentative D call: TRBD1 (5 bases). The CDR3 has 16 residues. V shed 4 bases and J shed 7 bases, with 19 bases lying between them. Germline V gene sequence: CDR1 MGHRA, CDR2 YSYEKL.

This chain's CDR3 is CASSLLGGTYNEQFF. The CDR3 bases are TGTGCCAGCAGTTTACTTGGCGGGACCTACAATGAGCAGTTCTTC. J is TRBJ2-1 and V is TRBV6-5, with a possible D match to TRBD2 (6 bases). Germline CDR1 and CDR2: MNHEY and SVGAGI. V lost 4 bases to trimming and J lost 2 bases, with 12 bases between them. This CDR3 contains 15 residues.

The chain employs TRBV18 and TRBJ2-5; D is unclear. CDR1 and CDR2 (germline): KGHSH, LQKENI. The CDR3 covers 13 residues. V shed 8 bases and J shed 2 bases, with 12 bases lying between them. The CDR3 DNA follows: TGTGCCAGCCGGCTAGGATTGCAAGAGACCCAGTACTTC. It yields the protein CASRLGLQETQYF. Together with reference TRBV18 and TRBJ2-5, the CDR3 gives the full variable domain: NAGVMQNPRHLVRRRGQEARLRCSPMKGHSHVYWYRQLPEEGLKFMVYLQKENIIDESGMPKERFSAEFPKEGPSILRIQQVVRGDSAAYFCASRLGLQETQYFGPGTRLLVL.

This clone was observed a single time. This chain connects TRBV7-2 to TRBJ2-5; 7 nucleotides line up with TRBD1. The CDR3 runs 16 residues. Unmatched junction bases numbered 7, after V lost 2 bases and J lost 1 base. Germline CDR1 and CDR2: SGHTA and FQGNSA. Here the CDR3 reads CASSLSGTAIQETQYF. The CDR3, as DNA: TGTGCCAGCAGCTTATCCGGGACAGCCATCCAAGAGACCCAGTACTTC. Supplemented by reference TRBV7-2 and TRBJ2-5, the full variable domain reads GAGVSQSPSNKVTEKGKDVELRCDPISGHTALYWYRQSLGQGLEFLIYFQGNSAPDKSGLPSDRFSAERTGGSVSTLTIQRTQQEDSAVYLCASSLSGTAIQETQYFGPGTRLLVL.

The gene calls are TRBV7-9 and TRBJ2-2; 8 nucleotides agree with TRBD1. V lost 9 bases and J lost 7; bases outside the gene matches: 4. Germline values: CDR1 SEHNR, CDR2 FQNEAQ (reference sequence). The CDR3 consists of 12 residues. The CDR3 DNA sequence: TGTGCCAGACAGGGGGAACACGGGGAGCTGTTTTTT. Encoded protein: CARQGEHGELFF.